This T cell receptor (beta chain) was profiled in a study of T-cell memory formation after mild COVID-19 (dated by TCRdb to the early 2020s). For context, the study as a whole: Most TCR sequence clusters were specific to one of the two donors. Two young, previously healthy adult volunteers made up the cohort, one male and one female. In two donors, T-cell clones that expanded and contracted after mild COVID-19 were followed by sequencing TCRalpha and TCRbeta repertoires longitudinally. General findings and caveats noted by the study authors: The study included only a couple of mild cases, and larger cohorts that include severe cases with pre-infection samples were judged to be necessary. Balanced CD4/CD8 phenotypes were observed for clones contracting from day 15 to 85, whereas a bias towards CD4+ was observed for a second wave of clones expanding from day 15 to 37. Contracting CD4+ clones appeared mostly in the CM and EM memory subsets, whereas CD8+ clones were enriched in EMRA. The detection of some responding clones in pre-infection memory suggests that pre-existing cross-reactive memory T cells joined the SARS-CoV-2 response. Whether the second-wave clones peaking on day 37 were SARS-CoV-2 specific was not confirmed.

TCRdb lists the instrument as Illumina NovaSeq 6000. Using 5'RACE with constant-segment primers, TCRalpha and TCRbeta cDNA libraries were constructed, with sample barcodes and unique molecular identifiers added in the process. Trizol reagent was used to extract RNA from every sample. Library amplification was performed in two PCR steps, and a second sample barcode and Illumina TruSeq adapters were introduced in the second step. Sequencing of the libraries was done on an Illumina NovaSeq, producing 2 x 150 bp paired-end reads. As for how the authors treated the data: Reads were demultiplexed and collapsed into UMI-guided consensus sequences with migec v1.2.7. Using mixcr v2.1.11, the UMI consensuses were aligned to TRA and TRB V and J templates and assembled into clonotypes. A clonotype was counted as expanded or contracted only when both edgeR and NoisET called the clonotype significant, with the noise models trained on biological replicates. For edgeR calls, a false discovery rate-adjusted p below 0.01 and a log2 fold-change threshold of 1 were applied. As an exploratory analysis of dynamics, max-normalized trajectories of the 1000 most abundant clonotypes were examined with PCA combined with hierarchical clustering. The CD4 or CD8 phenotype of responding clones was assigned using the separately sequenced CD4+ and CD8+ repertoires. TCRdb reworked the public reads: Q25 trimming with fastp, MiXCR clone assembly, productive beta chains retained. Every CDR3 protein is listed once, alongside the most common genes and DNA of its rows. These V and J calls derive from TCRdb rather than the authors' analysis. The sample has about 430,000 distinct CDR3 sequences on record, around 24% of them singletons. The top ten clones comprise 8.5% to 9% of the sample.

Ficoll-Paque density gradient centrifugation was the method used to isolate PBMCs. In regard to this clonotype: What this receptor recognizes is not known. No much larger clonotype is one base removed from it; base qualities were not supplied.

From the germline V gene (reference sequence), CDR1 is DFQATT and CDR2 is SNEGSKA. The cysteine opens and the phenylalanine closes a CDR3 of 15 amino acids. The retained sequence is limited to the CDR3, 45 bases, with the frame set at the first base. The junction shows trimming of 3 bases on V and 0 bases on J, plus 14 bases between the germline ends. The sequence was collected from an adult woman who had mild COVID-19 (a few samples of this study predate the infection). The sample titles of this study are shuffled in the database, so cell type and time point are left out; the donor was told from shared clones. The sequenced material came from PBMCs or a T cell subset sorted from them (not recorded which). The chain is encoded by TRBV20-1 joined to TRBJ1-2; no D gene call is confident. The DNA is TGCAGTGCTAGGGAACCCTCGGCGGCTAACTATGGCTACACCTTC. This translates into CSAREPSAANYGYTF.